This TCR beta chain was retrieved from a study of CD8+ T cells in alopecia areata. The overall study: Severity among treated patients was scored by the percentage of scalp area affected.

Germline assignment: CDR1 SGDLS and CDR2 YYNGEE. Deletions cut 4 bases from V and 9 bases from J, with 17 bases between. CDR3 size: 14 residues. Extraction and reverse transcription of RNA yielded cDNA as the sequencing template. TCRdb keeps only in-frame clones here, not all; method: immunoSEQ multiplex PCR. The sample comprises fewer than 250,000 clones, about three fifths of which are singletons, and approximately 0.69% rests with the top ten. Treatment denoted: oral pan-JAK inhibitor, 5-10 mg twice daily. In its sample, this clone was seen a few times. The chain employs TRBV9 and TRBJ2-1; D is possibly TRBD2 (5 bases). The sequence came from a human donor with alopecia areata. Source: CD4+ T cells sorted from blood, taken at week 4, from a patient treated with tofacitinib. CDR3 in DNA: TGTGCCAGCAGCTCACGACTAACCTCCGGTGAGCAGTTCTTC. Translating gives CASSSRLTSGEQFF.